This T cell receptor (beta chain) originates from a study of sequential checkpoint blockade in melanoma. Study as a whole: Randomization was 1:1 between first-line nivolumab→ipilimumab and ipilimumab→nivolumab.

There are 13 residues in the CDR3. Germline V gene sequence: CDR1 MNHEY, CDR2 SMNVEV (reference sequence). Trimming took 6 bases from V and 4 from J, leaving 13 bases between them. Treatment defined: randomized to nivolumab then ipilimumab (arm A) or the reverse (arm B). Patients had received no earlier DNA-damaging chemotherapy. The count of this clone is one. Profiling relied on immunoSEQ multiplex PCR, and the TCRdb table lists in-frame clones only, not all of them. The table has about 40,000 clones, roughly 85% seen once. The specimen was CD8+ T cells sorted from blood (inferred from file names), collected from a patient given nivolumab and ipilimumab in sequence. The receptor was derived from a human donor with melanoma. The genes are TRBV27 and TRBJ2-7; D possibly corresponds to TRBD1 (5 bases). The CDR3 DNA reads TGTGCCAGCAGCCTGACAGTCCAGTACGAGCAGTACTTC. The encoded protein is CASSLTVQYEQYF.